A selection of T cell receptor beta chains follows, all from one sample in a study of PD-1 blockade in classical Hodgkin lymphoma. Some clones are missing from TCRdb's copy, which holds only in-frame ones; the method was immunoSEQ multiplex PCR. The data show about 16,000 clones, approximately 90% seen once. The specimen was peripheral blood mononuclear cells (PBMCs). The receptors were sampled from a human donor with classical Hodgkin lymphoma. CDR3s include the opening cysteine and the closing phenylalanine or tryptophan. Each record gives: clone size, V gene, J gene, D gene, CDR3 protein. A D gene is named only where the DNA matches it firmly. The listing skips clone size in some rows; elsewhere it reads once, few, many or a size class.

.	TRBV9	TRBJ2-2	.	CASSVVWGDAGELFF
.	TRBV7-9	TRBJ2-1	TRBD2	CASRGTSGTGNEQFF
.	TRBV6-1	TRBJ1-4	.	CASSDGGVGEKLFF
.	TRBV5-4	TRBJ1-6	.	CASSLEGGVNSPLHF
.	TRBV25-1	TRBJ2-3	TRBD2	CASSDSGLAGDTQYF
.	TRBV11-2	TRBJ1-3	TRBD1	CASSSTGSGNTIYF
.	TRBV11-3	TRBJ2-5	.	CASIIAGRTKETQYF
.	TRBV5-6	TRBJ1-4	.	CASSSYRSYNEKLFF
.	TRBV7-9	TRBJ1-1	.	CASSLGMRRRTEAFF
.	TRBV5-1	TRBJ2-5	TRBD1	CASSLAGGQVQETQYF
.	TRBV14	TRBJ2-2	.	CASSPQYTGELFF
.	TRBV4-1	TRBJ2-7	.	CASSQADFVSGASNEQYF
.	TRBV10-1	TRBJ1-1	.	CASSDTGRTEAFF
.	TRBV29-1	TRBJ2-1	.	CSVESRFSYNEQFF
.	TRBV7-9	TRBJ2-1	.	CASSFGRTNEQFF
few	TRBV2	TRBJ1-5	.	CASSDGFQQPQHF
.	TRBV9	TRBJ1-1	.	CASSVAGRGGEAFF